This T cell receptor (beta chain) was identified in a study of cytomegalovirus exposure and HLA in healthy donors. Study-level findings and limits: Usually a TCR sequence was rare, but some public TCRs were found in many donors. TCR beta chains numbering some 150 were designated cytomegalovirus-associated. An observed cluster of highly shared sequence variants was recorded as a likely sequencing artifact.

Germline CDR1 and CDR2: MNHEY and SVGAGI. V lost 4 bases, J lost 2 bases, and 16 bases lay in between. This CDR3 spans 16 amino acids. As for this clone: Antigen unknown.

It was with 60 Vbeta and 13 Jbeta primers that the PCR ran. The method was immunoSEQ multiplex PCR; TCRdb's version includes in-frame clones alone and lacks a portion of them. This table holds some 170,000 clones, roughly 81% found once. Sequencing was carried out using PBMCs. This chain joins TRBV6-5 and TRBJ2-3; possibly TRBD1 for D (6 bases). The sequence derives from a woman in her forties or fifties in good health and CMV-seronegative. Here the CDR3 DNA reads TGTGCCAGCAGTTCCTACCGGGACACTTACACAGATACGCAGTATTTT. Translated, it gives CASSSYRDTYTDTQYF.